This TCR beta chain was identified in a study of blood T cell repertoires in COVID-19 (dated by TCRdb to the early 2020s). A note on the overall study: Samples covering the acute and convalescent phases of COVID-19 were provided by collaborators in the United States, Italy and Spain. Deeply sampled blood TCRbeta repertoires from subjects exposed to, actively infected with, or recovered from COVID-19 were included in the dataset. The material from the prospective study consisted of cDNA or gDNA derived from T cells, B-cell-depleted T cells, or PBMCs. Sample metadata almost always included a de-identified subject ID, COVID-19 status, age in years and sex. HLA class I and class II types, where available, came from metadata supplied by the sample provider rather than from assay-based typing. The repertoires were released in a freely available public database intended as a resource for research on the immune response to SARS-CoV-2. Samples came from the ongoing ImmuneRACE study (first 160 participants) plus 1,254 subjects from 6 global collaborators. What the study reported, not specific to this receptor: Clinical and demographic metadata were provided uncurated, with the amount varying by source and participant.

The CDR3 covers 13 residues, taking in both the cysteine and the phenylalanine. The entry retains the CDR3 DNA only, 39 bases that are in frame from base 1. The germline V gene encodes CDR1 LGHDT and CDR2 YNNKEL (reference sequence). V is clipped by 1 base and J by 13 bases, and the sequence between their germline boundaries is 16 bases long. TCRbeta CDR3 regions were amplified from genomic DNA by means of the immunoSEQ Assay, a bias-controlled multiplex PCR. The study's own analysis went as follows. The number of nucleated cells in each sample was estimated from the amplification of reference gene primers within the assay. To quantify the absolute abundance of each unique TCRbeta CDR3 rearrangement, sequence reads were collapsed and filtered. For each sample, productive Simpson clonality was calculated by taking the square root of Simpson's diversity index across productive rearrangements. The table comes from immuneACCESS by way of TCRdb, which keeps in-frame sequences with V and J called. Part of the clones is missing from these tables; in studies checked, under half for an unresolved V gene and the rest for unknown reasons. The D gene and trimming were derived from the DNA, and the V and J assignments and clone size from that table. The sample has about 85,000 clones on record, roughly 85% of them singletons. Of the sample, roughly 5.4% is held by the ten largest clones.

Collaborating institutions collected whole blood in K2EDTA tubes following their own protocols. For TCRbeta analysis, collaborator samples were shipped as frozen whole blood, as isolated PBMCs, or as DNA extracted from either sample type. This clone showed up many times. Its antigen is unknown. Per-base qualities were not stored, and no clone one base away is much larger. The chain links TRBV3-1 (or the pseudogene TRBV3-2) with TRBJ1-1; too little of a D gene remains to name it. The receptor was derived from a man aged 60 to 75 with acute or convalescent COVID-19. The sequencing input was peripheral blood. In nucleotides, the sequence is TGTGCCAGCAGCCAAGGAGAGGGCACTTCGGGTTTCTTT. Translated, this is CASSQGEGTSGFF.